These 24 T cell receptor beta chains were all obtained from the same sample, sequenced in a study of shared clonotypes between healthy human individuals. Repertoires were generated with immunoSEQ multiplex PCR, while TCRdb's copy carries only in-frame clones and drops some. Of approximately 2,300,000 clones in the sample, 85% to 95% were seen once. Material for sequencing was naive CD4+ T cells from PBMCs. The subset denotes: CD45RA+ positively selected. These receptors were obtained from a man aged 18 to 30 in good health. Some clones in this sample may be carry-over from other donors' samples.

The chain has TRBV6-5 and TRBJ1-2; 7 bases fit TRBD1. This CDR3 contains 13 residues. The junction had 9 bases not matched to a gene; V was cut back by 6 bases and J by 8 bases. Germline CDR1 and CDR2: MNHEY and SVGAGI. CDR3 coding DNA: TGTGCCAGCAGCCGTGACAGGGCGGGGGGCTACACCTTC. It is translated as CASSRDRAGGYTF.

The V gene is TRBV5-4, the J gene TRBJ2-7; no clear D. The CDR3 consists of 17 residues. The germline gives CDR1 SGHNT, CDR2 YYREEE (reference sequence). Deletions cut 4 bases from V and 7 bases from J, with 27 bases between. CDR3 amino acids: CASSPTGVQSSYGEQYF. CDR3 in DNA: TGTGCCAGCAGCCCCACTGGGGTCCAAAGCTCGTACGGGGAGCAGTACTTC.

The chain combines TRBV5-6 with TRBJ2-7, with D possibly being TRBD1 (5 bases). CDR3 length equals 14 residues. V was trimmed by 0 bases and J by 0 bases, leaving 7 bases between them. From germline, CDR1 is SGHDT and CDR2 YYEEEE. CDR3 residues: CASSLGQRSYEQYF. Written as DNA, the CDR3 is TGTGCCAGCAGCTTGGGACAGCGCTCCTACGAGCAGTACTTC.

Comment on this clone: In the same sample, other DNA sequences code for this CDR3. The chain uses TRBV30 and TRBJ2-3, with 8 bases aligning to TRBD2. V was clipped by 0 bases and J by 0 bases; unmatched bases: 2. Germline V gene data show CDR1 as GTSNPN and CDR2 as SVGIG (reference sequence). The CDR3 consists of 15 residues. CDR3 in DNA: TGTGCCTGGAGTGTGGCTAGCGGGAGCACAGATACGCAGTATTTT. Translating it yields CAWSVASGSTDTQYF.

The chain links TRBV5-1 to TRBJ2-4; the D gene is possibly TRBD2 (6 bases). The length of the CDR3 is 16 residues. The V gene's germline CDR1 is SGHRS and CDR2 YFSETQ. V was shortened by 4 bases and J by 2 bases, with 16 bases between the two germline ends. The CDR3 protein is CASSLGGWTTKNIQYF. The CDR3, as DNA: TGCGCCAGCAGCCTTGGGGGGTGGACGACCAAAAACATTCAGTACTTC.

This chain links TRBV28 with TRBJ1-1; 9 bases are a match to TRBD1. The CDR3 sequence is 15 residues long. V trimming: 1 base; J trimming: 9 bases; junction bases outside the gene matches: 9. Germline V gene sequence: CDR1 MDHEN, CDR2 SYDVKM. CDR3 sequence reads: CASSLSRTGGGKAFF. The CDR3 DNA reads TGTGCCAGCAGTTTATCCCGCACAGGGGGCGGGAAAGCTTTCTTT.

This clone appeared a single time. V usage is TRBV18 and J usage is TRBJ2-7; tentatively, D is TRBD1 (7 bases). Trimming stripped 5 bases from V and 0 bases from J, with 17 bases between. The CDR3 covers 16 residues. Germline CDR1 is KGHSH and CDR2 is LQKENI. CDR3 residues: CASSATTGRTSYEQYF. Here the CDR3 DNA reads TGTGCCAGCTCAGCGACGACAGGGAGGACCTCCTACGAGCAGTACTTC. The full variable domain, completed using reference TRBV18 and TRBJ2-7, is NAGVMQNPRHLVRRRGQEARLRCSPMKGHSHVYWYRQLPEEGLKFMVYLQKENIIDESGMPKERFSAEFPKEGPSILRIQQVVRGDSAAYFCASSATTGRTSYEQYFGPGTRLTVT.

Concerning this clone: Additional DNA sequences in this sample encode the identical CDR3. The chain combines TRBV18 with TRBJ2-1; the match to TRBD2 covers 8 bases. This CDR3 spans 13 amino acids. Losses at the gene ends were 3 bases for V and 8 bases for J; bases not matched to a gene: 3. CDR1 KGHSH and CDR2 LQKENI come from the germline V gene. CDR3 residues: CASSPPGGDEQFF. CDR3 nucleotide sequence: TGTGCCAGCTCACCCCCGGGGGGGGATGAGCAGTTCTTC.

This clone was seen a single time. Other DNA sequences within the sample encode an identical CDR3. The chain couples TRBV5-1 to TRBJ1-4; 8 bases agree with TRBD1. Losses at the gene ends were 0 bases for V and 7 bases for J; bases not matched to a gene: 2. Germline V gives CDR1 SGHRS, CDR2 YFSETQ. The CDR3 covers 14 residues. The CDR3 reads CASSLGQGSEKLFF. CDR3 bases: TGCGCCAGCAGCTTGGGACAGGGGAGTGAAAAACTGTTTTTT.

The gene calls are TRBV4-1 and TRBJ2-7, with TRBD1 matching over 7 bases. Germline trimming cut 3 bases from V and 0 bases from J; bases unmatched to any gene: 8. The CDR3 spans 16 residues. Per germline, CDR1 MGHRA and CDR2 YSYEKL. In DNA, the CDR3 is TGCGCCAGCAGCCAGGGAGAGGGGGCAGGCTCCTACGAGCAGTACTTC. Protein: CASSQGEGAGSYEQYF.

The J gene is TRBJ1-5, the V gene TRBV18; TRBD1 might be the D (6 bases). V shed 2 bases and J shed 1 base, with 12 bases lying between them. CDR1 KGHSH and CDR2 LQKENI come from the germline V gene. This CDR3 has 16 amino acids. Here the CDR3 DNA reads TGTGCCAGCTCACCAAACCCGGGGGGCAGCAATCAGCCCCAGCATTTT. It is translated as CASSPNPGGSNQPQHF. Filled out from reference TRBV18 and TRBJ1-5, the complete variable domain reads NAGVMQNPRHLVRRRGQEARLRCSPMKGHSHVYWYRQLPEEGLKFMVYLQKENIIDESGMPKERFSAEFPKEGPSILRIQQVVRGDSAAYFCASSPNPGGSNQPQHFGDGTRLSIL.

V gene TRBV7-9 combines with J gene TRBJ2-7; tentatively, D is TRBD1 or TRBD2 (5 bases each). The CDR3 sequence is 14 residues long. Germline V gives CDR1 SEHNR, CDR2 FQNEAQ (reference sequence). Trimming pared 4 bases from V and 7 bases from J, leaving 17 bases between. The CDR3: CASSSGTAGGEQYF. CDR3 nucleotides: TGTGCCAGCAGCTCCGGGACCGCCGGCGGGGAGCAGTACTTC.

This rearrangement joins TRBV21-1 to TRBJ2-3; the table's D call, TRBD1, was not checked against the DNA. TRBV21-1 is a recognized pseudogene. There are 16 residues in the CDR3. The CDR3 nucleotides are TGTGCCAGCAGCAATGCGCCAGAACAAGCCACAGGGACGCAGTATTTT. It codes for CASSNAPEQATGTQYF.

The rearrangement joins TRBV5-3 to TRBJ2-7; D is unclear. TRBV5-3 is reported as an ORF; its role is uncertain. This CDR3 has 10 amino acids. The ends were cut back, 4 bases at V and 6 bases at J, with 5 bases in the middle. CDR3 sequence (DNA): TGTGCCAGAAGCAGTAGCGAGCAGTACTTC. Its protein product is CARSSSEQYF.

The chain combines TRBV28 with TRBJ1-2; possibly TRBD1 for D (5 bases). Germline CDR1 and CDR2: MDHEN and SYDVKM. CDR3 size: 17 residues. V was clipped by 4 bases and J by 2 bases, with 20 bases between them. DNA for the CDR3: TGTGCCAGCAGTTCTCCTTGGAGTAGACAGCCCAACTATGGCTACACCTTC. Amino acid sequence: CASSSPWSRQPNYGYTF.

V and J are TRBV5-4 and TRBJ2-1; maybe TRBD2 (6 bases). The CDR3 is 14 residues long. Trimming shortened V by 4 bases and J by 0 bases, and 8 bases separated the two germline ends. The germline CDR1 and CDR2 sequences are SGHNT and YYREEE (reference sequence). As DNA, the CDR3 is TGTGCCAGCAGCGCGGGACGCTCCTACAATGAGCAGTTCTTC. Its protein is CASSAGRSYNEQFF. Together with reference TRBV5-4 and TRBJ2-1, the CDR3 gives the full variable domain: ETGVTQSPTHLIKTRGQQVTLRCSSQSGHNTVSWYQQALGQGPQFIFQYYREEENGRGNFPPRFSGLQFPNYSSELNVNALELDDSALYLCASSAGRSYNEQFFGPGTRLTVL.

This chain uses TRBV6-5 with TRBJ2-1; TRBD2 agrees at 7 bases. Per the germline V gene, CDR1 is MNHEY and CDR2 is SVGAGI. The trim removed 0 bases at V and 4 bases at J, leaving 3 bases unmatched. This CDR3 is 15 amino acids long. CDR3 DNA sequence: TGTGCCAGCAGTTACTCGCGGGAGACGTACAATGAGCAGTTCTTC. Protein: CASSYSRETYNEQFF.

The chain links TRBV5-1 to TRBJ2-1; the match to TRBD2 covers 11 bases. The length of the CDR3 is 19 residues. The germline CDR1 and CDR2 sequences are SGHRS and YFSETQ. Trimming removed 2 bases from V and 6 bases from J; junction bases left unmatched: 16. As DNA, the CDR3 is TGCGCCAGCAGCTTTCGCACAGGGTCCGGGACTAGCGGAGGCAATGAGCAGTTCTTC. As protein: CASSFRTGSGTSGGNEQFF.

The V gene is TRBV6-5, the J gene TRBJ1-2, with 8 bases that match TRBD1. The ends lost 5 bases at V and 7 bases at J; junction bases unmatched: 12. The CDR3 has 15 residues. Looked up from germline, CDR1 is MNHEY and CDR2 is SVGAGI. CDR3 sequence: CASSNRPGQVVGYTF. CDR3 bases: TGTGCCAGCAGTAACCGGCCGGGACAGGTGGTTGGCTACACCTTC.

This chain joins TRBV6-1 and TRBJ2-7, with 8 bases lining up with TRBD1. The CDR3 runs 16 residues. CDR1 MNHNS and CDR2 SASEGT come from the germline V gene. J was trimmed by 0 bases and V by 3 bases; bases with no gene match: 7. This chain's CDR3 is CASSDPYRGFSYEQYF. CDR3 in DNA: TGTGCCAGCAGTGACCCCTACAGGGGGTTCTCCTACGAGCAGTACTTC.

This clone was detected once. The J gene is TRBJ2-7, the V gene TRBV5-6; a possible D gene is TRBD2 (6 bases). CDR3 length equals 15 residues. Looked up from germline, CDR1 is SGHDT and CDR2 is YYEEEE. V was shortened by 2 bases and J by 4 bases, with 16 bases between the two germline ends. CDR3 nucleotide sequence: TGTGCCAGCAGCTTCCGCGCAGGGACTCGGTACGAGCAGTACTTC. Protein sequence: CASSFRAGTRYEQYF.

The genes are TRBV18 and TRBJ2-7; the match to TRBD2 covers 9 bases. From germline, CDR1 is KGHSH and CDR2 LQKENI. V was clipped by 3 bases and J by 2 bases; unmatched bases: 8. This CDR3 is built from 16 residues. Here the CDR3 DNA reads TGTGCCAGCTCACCGCGGCTAGCGGGGTTCACCTACGAGCAGTACTTC. Translating gives CASSPRLAGFTYEQYF.

The chain combines TRBV28 with TRBJ1-4, with D perhaps matching TRBD1 (5 bases). CDR3 length equals 16 residues. Germline V gene sequence: CDR1 MDHEN, CDR2 SYDVKM. V shed 2 bases and J shed 2 bases, with 12 bases lying between them. The CDR3 sequence is CASSLAGAPTNEKLFF. DNA for the CDR3: TGTGCCAGCAGTTTAGCCGGGGCGCCGACTAATGAAAAACTGTTTTTT.

The chain combines TRBV6-5 with TRBJ2-2; tentative D call: TRBD2 (5 bases). The V gene lost 4 bases and the J gene lost 0 bases, with 12 bases spanning the gap. The CDR3 covers 16 residues. The germline V gene has CDR1 MNHEY and CDR2 SVGAGI. The CDR3 sequence is CASSSLGGPNTGELFF. CDR3 DNA: TGTGCCAGCAGTTCCCTCGGAGGACCGAACACCGGGGAGCTGTTTTTT.